These 24 T cell receptor beta chains were all obtained from the same sample, sequenced in a study of shared clonotypes between healthy human individuals (dated by TCRdb to 2020 to 2021). The method behind the library was the immunoSEQ multiplex PCR assay. TCRdb took over this immuneACCESS table, retaining in-frame rearrangements with V and J assigned. Such tables are incomplete; in checked studies, under half of the missing clones stem from an unresolved V gene, and the remainder is unexplained. In this sample the table shows under 1,900,000 clones, approximately 98.5% of which occur a single time. Around 0.38% of the sample comes from the top ten. Material: naive CD4+ T cells sorted from blood. The meaning of the sample's cell subset or site label: CD45RA+ positively selected. These receptor sequences come from a man aged 30 to 39 in good health.

This chain connects TRBV13 to TRBJ1-5, with D possibly matching TRBD1 (5 bases). This CDR3 is 15 amino acids long. In germline, CDR1 is PRHDT, CDR2 FYEKMQ (reference sequence). V was shortened by 2 bases and J by 4 bases, with 12 bases between the two germline ends. The DNA for the CDR3 is TGTGCCAGCAGCTTAAGCCGGGACGGGAATCAGCCCCAGCATTTT. Translated, it gives CASSLSRDGNQPQHF.

CDR3 bases: TGTGCCAGCAGCATGAGCAGGGGGCCGCCCCTCGAGCAGTACTTC. Protein sequence: CASSMSRGPPLEQYF. V and J are TRBV7-8 and TRBJ2-7; 8 bases are a match to TRBD1. Germline CDR1 and CDR2: SGHVS and FQNEAQ. V trimming: 5 bases; J trimming: 6 bases; junction bases outside the gene matches: 12. The CDR3 covers 15 residues.

This rearrangement joins TRBV4-1 to TRBJ1-5; D ambiguous. This CDR3 contains 17 residues. Per germline, CDR1 MGHRA and CDR2 YSYEKL. Trimming removed 0 bases from V and 2 bases from J, with 14 bases in between. The chain's CDR3 is CASSQEVFGIGNQPQHF. The CDR3 DNA sequence: TGCGCCAGCAGCCAAGAAGTTTTCGGGATCGGCAATCAGCCCCAGCATTTT.

The gene calls are TRBV29-1 and TRBJ2-7; D is perhaps TRBD1 (7 bases). V lost 8 bases to trimming and J lost 3 bases, with 17 bases between them. Germline lookup yields CDR1 SQVTM and CDR2 ANQGSEA. The CDR3 consists of 13 residues. The CDR3 DNA reads TGCAGCTTTGGAGGGGACAGATACTACGAGCAGTACTTC. It specifies CSFGGDRYYEQYF.

With respect to this clone: It is unclear where the CDR3 begins or ends on the DNA, so no DNA is shown, and the CDR3 is as TCRdb lists it. V is TRBV7-7 and J is TRBJ2-5. The CDR3 is 15 amino acids in total, end residues counted. The germline gives CDR1 SSHAT, CDR2 FNYEAQ (reference sequence). The CDR3 is CASSLGLRAGETQYF.

The sample holds one count of this clone. The rearrangement links TRBV28 to TRBJ2-7; the match to TRBD2 covers 9 bases. V lost 7 bases, J lost 4 bases, and 8 bases stayed unmatched. Germline CDR1 MDHEN, CDR2 SYDVKM. The CDR3 is made up of 14 amino acids. CDR3 loop: CASNQLAGTYEQYF. The DNA for the CDR3 is TGTGCCAGCAACCAACTAGCGGGCACGTACGAGCAGTACTTC.

The rearrangement links TRBV27 to TRBJ2-3; tentatively, D is TRBD2 (6 bases). The CDR3 sequence is 13 residues long. V lost 9 bases, J lost 1 base, and 11 bases lay in between. Germline values: CDR1 MNHEY, CDR2 SMNVEV (reference sequence). The CDR3 DNA reads as TGTGCCAGTTGTTCTAGCGGCACAGATACGCAGTATTTT. This sequence encodes CASCSSGTDTQYF.

The chain recombines TRBV5-1 with TRBJ2-1; possible D gene TRBD1, 6 bases. CDR1 is SGHRS and CDR2 is YFSETQ in the germline V gene. This CDR3 has 17 residues. V gave up 0 bases and J gave up 1 base, with 14 bases separating them. The CDR3 nucleotides are TGCGCCAGCAGCTTGGGACAGGATTTGTGGTCCTACAATGAGCAGTTCTTC. Amino acid sequence: CASSLGQDLWSYNEQFF.

As concerns this clone: Other DNA sequences in the sample encode the same CDR3. J is TRBJ1-5 and V is TRBV28; the D is unclear. Germline CDR1 MDHEN, CDR2 SYDVKM. This CDR3 has 14 amino acids. Trimming took off 1 base at V and 2 bases at J, with 6 bases between the two ends. CDR3 nucleotides: TGTGCCAGCAGTTTATCGGCCGGCAATCAGCCCCAGCATTTT. Translated, it gives CASSLSAGNQPQHF.

This chain joins TRBV4-2 and TRBJ2-7; 8 positions agree with TRBD2. The CDR3 contains 16 residues. The V gene's germline CDR1 is LGHNA and CDR2 YNFKEQ. The junction had 14 bases not matched to a gene; V was cut back by 3 bases and J by 7 bases. CDR3 protein: CASSHSPGTSLGEQYF. The CDR3 nucleotides are TGTGCCAGCAGCCATTCGCCCGGGACTAGTCTGGGGGAGCAGTACTTC.

The J gene is TRBJ2-1, the V gene TRBV29-1, with D possibly being TRBD1 (6 bases). With 4 bases removed from V and 0 bases from J, the gap between germline ends came to 10 bases. This CDR3 has 14 amino acids. From germline, CDR1 is SQVTM and CDR2 ANQGSEA. CDR3 residues: CSVGGRTSYNEQFF. The CDR3 bases are TGCAGCGTTGGGGGGCGGACCTCCTACAATGAGCAGTTCTTC.

The CDR3 spells CASSLPTGYNEQFF. CDR3 in DNA: TGTGCCAGCAGCCTCCCCACTGGTTACAATGAGCAGTTCTTC. The chain is built from TRBV5-4 and TRBJ2-1; D is unclear. This CDR3 spans 14 amino acids. From germline, CDR1 is SGHNT and CDR2 YYREEE (reference sequence). The ends were cut back, 4 bases at V and 4 bases at J, with 12 bases in the middle.

V gene TRBV6-5 combines with J gene TRBJ2-7; D tentatively fits TRBD1 or TRBD2 (5 bases each). Germline CDR1 and CDR2: MNHEY and SVGAGI. Trimming removed 2 bases from V and 0 bases from J, with 8 bases in between. The CDR3 totals 14 residues. This CDR3 is CASSYGTYSYEQYF. DNA of the CDR3: TGTGCCAGCAGTTACGGGACCTACTCCTACGAGCAGTACTTC.

This chain uses TRBV29-1 with TRBJ1-2, with D unclear. V was shortened by 4 bases and J by 1 base, with 7 bases between the two germline ends. CDR1 is SQVTM and CDR2 is ANQGSEA in the germline V gene. CDR3 length equals 12 residues. CDR3 in DNA: TGCAGCGTTGCTATAGTTAACTATGGCTACACCTTC. It yields the protein CSVAIVNYGYTF. Full variable domain (remainder filled in from reference TRBV29-1 and TRBJ1-2): SAVISQKPSRDICQRGTSLTIQCQVDSQVTMMFWYRQQPGQSLTLIATANQGSEATYESGFVIDKFPISRPNLTFSTLTVSNMSPEDSSIYLCSVAIVNYGYTFGSGTRLTVV.

This sequence joins TRBV14 and TRBJ2-1; D perhaps matches TRBD1 (8 bases). V lost 8 bases and J 7 bases, leaving 18 bases between the germline ends. The CDR3 is 14 residues long. Looked up from germline, CDR1 is SGHDN and CDR2 is FVKESK. The CDR3 region is CASARQGRVNEQFF. In DNA form, the CDR3 reads TGTGCCAGCGCAAGACAGGGGAGGGTGAATGAGCAGTTCTTC.

The chain uses TRBV25-1 and TRBJ2-2, with D unclear. The V end was cut by 7 bases, the J end by 1 base, with 7 bases between. The germline V gene has CDR1 MGHDK and CDR2 SYGVNS. This CDR3 has 13 residues. Here the CDR3 reads CASTEKNTGELFF. The CDR3 nucleotides read TGTGCCAGCACCGAGAAGAACACCGGGGAGCTGTTTTTT.

This clone has just one count. The chain recombines TRBV18 with TRBJ2-5; unclear D gene. The CDR3 length is 13 residues. In germline, CDR1 is KGHSH, CDR2 LQKENI. V gave up 3 bases and J gave up 3 bases, with 8 bases separating them. CDR3 sequence (DNA): TGTGCCAGCTCACCGTGGGGAAAAGAGACCCAGTACTTC. Its translation is CASSPWGKETQYF.

V usage is TRBV9 and J usage is TRBJ2-2, with 11 bases aligning to TRBD2. The V and J ends lost 0 bases and 7 bases, in that order; junction bases with no gene match: 8. Germline V gives CDR1 SGDLS, CDR2 YYNGEE. There are 17 residues in the CDR3. CDR3 nucleotides: TGTGCCAGCAGCGTAGCAACTAGCGGGAGCTTGGGCGGGGAGCTGTTTTTT. Amino acid sequence: CASSVATSGSLGGELFF. Based on the CDR3 plus reference TRBV9 and TRBJ2-2, the full variable domain is DSGVTQTPKHLITATGQRVTLRCSPRSGDLSVYWYQQSLDQGLQFLIQYYNGEERAKGNILERFSAQQFPDLHSELNLSSLELGDSALYFCASSVATSGSLGGELFFGEGSRLTVL.

The J gene is TRBJ2-7, the V gene TRBV5-5, with TRBD2 matching 14 bases. The CDR3 length is 15 residues. V shed 4 bases and J 6 bases; nucleotides not matched to a gene: 6. Germline CDR1 and CDR2: SGHKS and YYEKEE (reference sequence). The CDR3 loop reads CASSEPGLAGAEQYF. The DNA of the CDR3 is TGTGCCAGCAGCGAGCCGGGACTAGCGGGAGCCGAGCAGTACTTC.

This rearrangement joins TRBV9 to TRBJ2-1; tentative D call: TRBD1 (6 bases). V was clipped by 3 bases and J by 6 bases, with 16 bases between them. Germline CDR1 and CDR2: SGDLS and YYNGEE. CDR3 size: 15 residues. The CDR3 DNA reads as TGTGCCAGCAGCGATACAGGGCAAGTGGGCAATGAGCAGTTCTTC. Its translation: CASSDTGQVGNEQFF.

V is TRBV5-8 and J is TRBJ1-1; 8 bases align to TRBD1. The CDR3 spans 17 residues. Trimming took 3 bases from V and 1 from J; bases not matched to a gene: 11. Germline V gene data show CDR1 as SGHTS and CDR2 as YDEGEE. The CDR3 nucleotides are TGTGCCAGCAGCTCTCGGGACAGGATCCTTCGGAACACTGAAGCTTTCTTT. Its translation is CASSSRDRILRNTEAFF.

The J gene is TRBJ2-7, the V gene TRBV28, with D tentatively TRBD1 or TRBD2 (6 bases each). Germline V CDR1 and CDR2: MDHEN, SYDVKM. This CDR3 contains 16 residues. V was shortened by 7 bases and J by 4 bases, with 23 bases between the two germline ends. The CDR3 DNA sequence: TGTGCCAGCACCAGTGGGGAGGTTAGGACAGCTTACGAGCAGTACTTC. This encodes CASTSGEVRTAYEQYF. The full variable domain, with the rest looked up from reference TRBV28 and TRBJ2-7, is DVKVTQSSRYLVKRTGEKVFLECVQDMDHENMFWYRQDPGLGLRLIYFSYDVKMKEKGDIPEGYSVSREKKERFSLILESASTNQTSMYLCASTSGEVRTAYEQYFGPGTRLTVT.

J is TRBJ2-1 and V is TRBV2; 12 bases are shared with TRBD2. The V segment lost 4 bases and the J segment 9 bases; nucleotides outside the gene matches: 7. The germline gives CDR1 SNHLY, CDR2 FYNNEI. The CDR3 extends over 15 amino acids. CDR3 in amino acids: CASSGTSGTLGEQFF. The CDR3 region has the DNA TGTGCCAGCAGTGGGACTAGCGGGACCCTTGGTGAGCAGTTCTTC.

The rearrangement links TRBV5-1 to TRBJ2-1; 12 bases line up with TRBD1. This CDR3 has 16 residues. Germline V gives CDR1 SGHRS, CDR2 YFSETQ. V lost 4 bases to trimming and J lost 9 bases; unmatched junction nucleotides: 11. The CDR3 reads CASSTGTGGKLIEQFF. The CDR3 DNA sequence: TGCGCCAGCAGCACGGGGACAGGGGGCAAATTGATTGAGCAGTTCTTC. Drawing the rest from reference TRBV5-1 and TRBJ2-1, the complete variable domain is KAGVTQTPRYLIKTRGQQVTLSCSPISGHRSVSWYQQTPGQGLQFLFEYFSETQRNKGNFPGRFSGRQFSNSRSEMNVSTLELGDSALYLCASSTGTGGKLIEQFFGPGTRLTVL.